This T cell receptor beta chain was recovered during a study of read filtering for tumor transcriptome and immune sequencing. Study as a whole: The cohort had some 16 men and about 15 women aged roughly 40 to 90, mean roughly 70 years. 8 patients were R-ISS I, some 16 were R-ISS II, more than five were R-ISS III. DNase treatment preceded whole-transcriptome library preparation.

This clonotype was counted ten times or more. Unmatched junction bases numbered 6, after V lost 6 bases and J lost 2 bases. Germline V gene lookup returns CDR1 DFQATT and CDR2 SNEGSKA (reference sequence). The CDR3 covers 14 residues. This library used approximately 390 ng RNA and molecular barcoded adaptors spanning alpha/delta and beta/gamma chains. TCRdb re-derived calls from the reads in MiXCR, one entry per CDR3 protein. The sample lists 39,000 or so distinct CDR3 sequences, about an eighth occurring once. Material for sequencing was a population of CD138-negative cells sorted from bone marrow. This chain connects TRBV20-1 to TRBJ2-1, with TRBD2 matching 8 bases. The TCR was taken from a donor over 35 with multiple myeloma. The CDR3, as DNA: TGCAGTGCCTTGGGCGGGAGGACCTACAATGAGCAGTTCTTC. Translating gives CSALGGRTYNEQFF.